The clone carrying this TCR beta chain showed up just a few times. Its specificity is unknown. This sample was taken from a study of T-cell reconstitution after alpha-beta-depleted transplantation in children. Molecular barcoding with unique molecular identifiers was used for the TCRbeta library. TCRdb re-called the PCR reads with MiXCR, one entry per CDR3 protein. This sample has just under 350,000 distinct CDR3 sequences, with around 15% found just once. Study-wide points: Newly produced T cells mostly accounted for T-cell counts and diversity one year post-transplant. About two months after transplant, alpha-beta T cells reportedly came from several hundred expanded graft clones.

The sequencing here drew on PBMCs, mostly from graft donor cells, taken 360 days after TCRalphabeta/CD19-depleted stem cell transplant. The receptor's source is a male patient aged 2 to 10 who had a stem cell transplant for acute lymphoblastic leukemia, so the T cells may come from the graft donor.

The CDR3 protein is CASSETYHTWPDTQYF. CDR3 coding DNA: TGTGCCAGCAGTGAAACTTACCATACCTGGCCAGATACGCAGTATTTT. V gene TRBV25-1 combines with J gene TRBJ2-3, with no clear D. The germline CDR1 and CDR2 sequences are MGHDK and SYGVNS. The ends were cut back, 2 bases at V and 4 bases at J, with 16 bases in the middle. CDR3 length: 16 residues.